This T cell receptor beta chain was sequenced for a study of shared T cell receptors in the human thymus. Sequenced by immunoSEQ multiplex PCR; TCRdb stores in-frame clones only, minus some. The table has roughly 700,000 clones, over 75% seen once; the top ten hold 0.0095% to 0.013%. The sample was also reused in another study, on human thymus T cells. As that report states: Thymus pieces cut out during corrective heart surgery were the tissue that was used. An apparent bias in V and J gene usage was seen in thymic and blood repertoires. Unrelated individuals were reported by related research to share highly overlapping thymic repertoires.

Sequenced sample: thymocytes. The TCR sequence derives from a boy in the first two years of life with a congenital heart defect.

For the CDR3, the DNA is TGTGCCAGCAGCCGCAGGGGAGGGAGTAAATACGAGCAGTACTTC. As protein: CASSRRGGSKYEQYF. The rearrangement links TRBV6-5 to TRBJ2-7; tentatively, D is TRBD2 (7 bases). The V gene's germline CDR1 is MNHEY and CDR2 SVGAGI. The V end lost 6 bases, the J end lost 4 bases, and 19 bases lay between the germline ends. CDR3 length: 15 residues.